Listed here are 20 T cell receptor beta chains from one sample, sequenced in a study of blood T cell repertoires in COVID-19. Clones were sequenced by immunoSEQ multiplex PCR, and TCRdb holds only the in-frame ones, with some missing. Found here are 85,000 to 110,000 clones, about 80% of them singletons; the top ten hold 13%. Material for sequencing was peripheral blood. These receptors all come from a human donor in a cohort sampled during active or convalescent COVID-19.

The rearrangement joins TRBV28 to TRBJ2-1, with TRBD2 matching over 8 bases. Germline V gene sequence: CDR1 MDHEN, CDR2 SYDVKM. V trimming: 3 bases; J trimming: 1 base; junction bases outside the gene matches: 5. The CDR3 spans 16 residues. Here the CDR3 reads CASSFSGAGSYNEQFF. Here the CDR3 DNA reads TGTGCCAGCAGTTTTAGCGGGGCGGGGTCCTACAATGAGCAGTTCTTC.

V is TRBV19 and J is TRBJ1-6, with 8 bases fitting TRBD1. Trimming at V came to 3 bases and at J to 7 bases, leaving 2 bases not matched to a gene. The CDR3 is 14 residues long. Germline V gene sequence: CDR1 LNHDA, CDR2 SQIVND (reference sequence). This CDR3 is CASSMGQENSPLHF. DNA for the CDR3: TGTGCCAGTAGTATGGGACAGGAGAATTCACCCCTCCACTTT.

V gene TRBV6-1 combines with J gene TRBJ1-5; 10 positions agree with TRBD1. Germline trimming cut 2 bases from V and 8 bases from J; bases unmatched to any gene: 6. CDR3 length: 15 amino acids. CDR1 is MNHNS, CDR2 SASEGT, per germline. The CDR3 is CASSEQTGGREPQHF. CDR3 sequence (DNA): TGTGCCAGCAGTGAACAGACAGGGGGCCGGGAGCCCCAGCATTTT.

The V gene is TRBV7-9, the J gene TRBJ1-1; D perhaps matches TRBD1 (5 bases). The CDR3 contains 15 residues. V lost 5 bases and J lost 3, with 16 bases in between. Germline CDR1 reads SEHNR; CDR2 reads FQNEAQ (reference sequence). CDR3 DNA: TGTGCCAGCAGCGCACCCCCGGGAGGGGACACTGAAGCTTTCTTT. Encoded protein: CASSAPPGGDTEAFF.

The rearrangement uses TRBV12-5 and TRBJ2-2, with a tentative D call TRBD2 (6 bases). The ends were cut back, 5 bases at V and 6 bases at J, with 13 bases in the middle. Germline V gene data show CDR1 as LGHNT and CDR2 as FRNRAP. This CDR3 is 14 amino acids long. CDR3 bases: TGTGCTAGTGGTGGGGACTCACTGTCCGGGGAGCTGTTTTTT. It translates to CASGGDSLSGELFF.

The chain uses TRBV7-2 and TRBJ2-7; 7 bases line up with TRBD1. This CDR3 has 15 amino acids. CDR1 and CDR2 (germline): SGHTA, FQGNSA. J gave up 0 bases and V 3 bases, and 5 bases lay outside the gene matches. CDR3 bases: TGTGCCAGCAGCTTTCTGTGGGACAGCTCCTACGAGCAGTACTTC. It specifies CASSFLWDSSYEQYF.

V is TRBV5-4 and J is TRBJ1-2; 10 bases agree with TRBD1. The CDR3 covers 16 residues. V shed 4 bases, J shed 6 bases, and the junction held 12 bases outside the gene matches. Germline V lookup: CDR1 SGHNT, CDR2 YYREEE (reference sequence). The CDR3 nucleotides read TGTGCCAGCAGCAAGCCCCAGGGACAGGGGAGGAATGGCTACACCTTC. The encoded protein is CASSKPQGQGRNGYTF.

This clone came up once. The chain combines TRBV5-1 with TRBJ1-2; weak D call: TRBD1 (6 bases). Germline CDR1 is SGHRS and CDR2 is YFSETQ. V lost 0 bases to trimming and J lost 8 bases, with 17 bases between them. This CDR3 has 15 amino acids. The CDR3: CASSLGGLGLEGYTF. The CDR3 coding sequence is TGCGCCAGCAGCTTGGGGGGGCTAGGCCTTGAGGGCTACACCTTC.

This clone was picked up one time. The chain has TRBV12-3 or TRBV12-4 and TRBJ1-2, with a tentative D call TRBD1 (5 bases). The CDR3 length is 13 residues. The germline V and J ends were trimmed by 2 bases and 8 bases, with 12 bases remaining between them. CDR3 loop: CASSLSQGRGYTF. As DNA, the CDR3 is TGTGCCAGCAGTTTATCGCAGGGCAGAGGCTACACCTTC.

V usage is TRBV6-5 and J usage is TRBJ2-5; the match to TRBD2 covers 13 bases. The germline V gene encodes CDR1 MNHEY and CDR2 SVGAGI. The CDR3 sequence is 16 residues long. V was clipped by 0 bases and J by 5 bases; unmatched bases: 3. CDR3: CASSYSTSGGHETQYF. The CDR3 nucleotides are TGTGCCAGCAGTTACTCGACTAGCGGGGGGCATGAGACCCAGTACTTC.

This clone was found a few times. The CDR3, as DNA: TGTGCTAGTGGTGCCCCCGGGACACTATATGGCTACACCTTC. Protein product: CASGAPGTLYGYTF. The chain links TRBV12-5 to TRBJ1-2; D possibly corresponds to TRBD1 (6 bases). Germline CDR1 is LGHNT and CDR2 is FRNRAP. Trimming removed 5 bases from V and 5 bases from J, with 15 bases in between. CDR3 length: 14 amino acids.

This clone came up a few times. V is TRBV24-1 and J is TRBJ2-3; 9 bases map to TRBD1. Germline V lookup: CDR1 KGHDR, CDR2 SFDVKD. The CDR3 spans 16 residues. The ends lost 0 bases at V and 7 bases at J; junction bases unmatched: 7. The CDR3 sequence is CATSDLQGTGTYTQYF. CDR3 bases: TGTGCCACCAGTGATTTGCAAGGGACAGGGACTTATACGCAGTATTTT.

CDR3 nucleotides: TGTGCCAGCAGCTCCTCCCCTCTAGGCTACACCTTC. Translation gives CASSSSPLGYTF. This rearrangement joins TRBV12-3 or TRBV12-4 to TRBJ1-2; D not resolved. Trimming shortened V by 6 bases and J by 8 bases, and 13 bases separated the two germline ends. This CDR3 contains 12 residues.

In its sample, this clone was seen once. The chain links TRBV30 to TRBJ2-7; D perhaps matches TRBD1 (5 bases). The V gene lost 0 bases and the J gene lost 6 bases, with 12 bases spanning the gap. Germline V lookup: CDR1 GTSNPN, CDR2 SVGIG (reference sequence). The CDR3 covers 13 residues. Here the CDR3 reads CAWSVQVVSEQYF. The CDR3 nucleotides read TGTGCCTGGAGTGTACAGGTGGTTAGCGAGCAGTACTTC.

This chain joins TRBV6-5 and TRBJ1-6; D remains unclear. Germline CDR1 MNHEY, CDR2 SVGAGI. CDR3 length: 14 amino acids. The V end lost 6 bases, the J end lost 6 bases, and 12 bases lay between the germline ends. In nucleotides, the CDR3 is TGTGCCAGCAGGCAGACTGGTTCTAATTCACCCCTCCACTTT. It specifies CASRQTGSNSPLHF.

The chain joins TRBV6-4 to TRBJ1-2; 9 bases agree with TRBD1. V lost 2 bases, J lost 8 bases, and 9 bases stayed unmatched. The CDR3 runs to 15 residues. Germline-derived CDR1 and CDR2 are MRHNA and SNTAGT. The CDR3 nucleotides are TGTGCCAGCAGTGACAAACAGGGGGCATTTTGGGGCTACACCTTC. This translates into CASSDKQGAFWGYTF.

Here the CDR3 reads CASSTTSVGEQYF. The CDR3 region has the DNA TGTGCCAGTAGTACGACTAGCGTCGGCGAGCAGTACTTC. The rearrangement joins TRBV19 to TRBJ2-7; 8 positions agree with TRBD2. Germline V lookup: CDR1 LNHDA, CDR2 SQIVND (reference sequence). The CDR3 contains 13 residues. The trim removed 4 bases at V and 6 bases at J, leaving 5 bases unmatched.

The genes are TRBV7-9 and TRBJ2-7; TRBD1 matches at 12 bases. V lost 5 bases and J lost 7; bases outside the gene matches: 12. CDR3 length equals 16 residues. Germline V CDR1 and CDR2: SEHNR, FQNEAQ (reference sequence). The CDR3 here is CASSPISGTGGREQYF. The CDR3 nucleotides read TGTGCCAGCAGCCCCATTTCCGGGACAGGGGGCCGAGAGCAGTACTTC.

The CDR3 bases are TGTGCCAGCAGCCAGGGGGCTTTCTTCACAGATACGCAGTATTTT. Its protein product is CASSQGAFFTDTQYF. V and J are TRBV14 and TRBJ2-3, with D maybe TRBD1 (6 bases). This CDR3 contains 15 residues. Germline CDR1 SGHDN, CDR2 FVKESK. Trimming cost V 3 bases and J 2 bases, with 12 bases left between them.

The chain recombines TRBV7-8 with TRBJ2-5; 9 bases align to TRBD1. V was pared by 5 bases and J by 5 bases, with 15 bases of the junction left unmatched. The germline V gene has CDR1 SGHVS and CDR2 FQNEAQ. The CDR3 consists of 17 residues. This chain's CDR3 is CASSGPGQGQGGETQYF. Written as DNA, the CDR3 is TGTGCCAGCAGCGGACCGGGACAGGGCCAGGGAGGGGAGACCCAGTACTTC.